The clone carrying this TCR beta chain was recorded only once. This specimen comes from a study of blood T cell repertoires in COVID-19. Trimming at V came to 2 bases and at J to 6 bases, leaving 13 bases not matched to a gene. Germline CDR1 reads KGHSH; CDR2 reads LQKENI. The CDR3 loop spans 18 amino acids. Clinical history reported by participants formed the basis on which cohorts were assigned. The method was immunoSEQ multiplex PCR; TCRdb's version includes in-frame clones alone and lacks a portion of them. Among 200,000 to 300,000 clones, roughly 88% were seen once, and the ten largest hold around 3%.

The V call is TRBV18, the J call TRBJ1-2; 12 bases align to TRBD1. Material: PBMCs or T cells enriched from blood (not recorded which). This receptor was identified in a woman aged 40 to 49 who had been exposed to COVID-19. CDR3 bases: TGTGCCAGCTCACCATTTAAAGGGACAGGGGGCACGGGTAATGGCTACACCTTC. The encoded protein is CASSPFKGTGGTGNGYTF.